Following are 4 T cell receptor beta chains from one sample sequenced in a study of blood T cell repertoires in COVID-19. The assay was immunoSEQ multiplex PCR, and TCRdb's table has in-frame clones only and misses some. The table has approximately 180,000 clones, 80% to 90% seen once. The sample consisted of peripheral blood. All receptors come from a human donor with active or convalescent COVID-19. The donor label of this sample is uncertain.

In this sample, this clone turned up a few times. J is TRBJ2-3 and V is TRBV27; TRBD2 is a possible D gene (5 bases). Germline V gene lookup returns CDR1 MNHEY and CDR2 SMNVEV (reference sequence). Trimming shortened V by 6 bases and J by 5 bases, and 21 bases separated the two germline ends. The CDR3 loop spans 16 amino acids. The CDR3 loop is CASSSWTSHVVDTQYF. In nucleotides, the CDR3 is TGTGCCAGCAGCTCTTGGACTTCGCACGTCGTAGATACGCAGTATTTT.

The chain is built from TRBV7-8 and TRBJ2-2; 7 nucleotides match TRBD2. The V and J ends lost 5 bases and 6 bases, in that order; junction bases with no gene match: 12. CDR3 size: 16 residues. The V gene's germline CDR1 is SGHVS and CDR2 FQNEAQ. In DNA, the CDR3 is TGTGCCAGCAGCCATGCGTGGCCTACTAGCGCCGGGGAGCTGTTTTTT. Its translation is CASSHAWPTSAGELFF.

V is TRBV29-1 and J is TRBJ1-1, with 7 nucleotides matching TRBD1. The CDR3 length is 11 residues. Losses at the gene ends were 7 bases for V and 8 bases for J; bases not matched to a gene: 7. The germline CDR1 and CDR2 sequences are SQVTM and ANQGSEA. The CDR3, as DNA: TGCAGCGCAAGAGGGGGCGGAGAAGCTTTCTTT. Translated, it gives CSARGGGEAFF.

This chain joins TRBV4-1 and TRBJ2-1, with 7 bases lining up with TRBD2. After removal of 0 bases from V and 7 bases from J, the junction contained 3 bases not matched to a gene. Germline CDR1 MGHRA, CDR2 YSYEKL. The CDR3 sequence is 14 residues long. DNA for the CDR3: TGCGCCAGCAGCCAAGAGGCTAGCGGAAATGAGCAGTTCTTC. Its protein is CASSQEASGNEQFF.